The clone carrying this T cell receptor (beta chain) came up a few times. These data belong to a study of OX40 agonist ivuxolimab in advanced cancers. Looking at the study overall: Partial responses occurred in three patients (one hepatocellular carcinoma, two cutaneous melanoma).

Using immunoSEQ multiplex PCR, the repertoire was profiled, and TCRdb retains in-frame clones only, with some absent. The sample includes about 86,000 clones, roughly 85% of them seen just once. CDR3 length: 14 amino acids. Germline V gene sequence: CDR1 SGHRS, CDR2 YFSETQ. With 4 bases removed from V and 5 bases from J, the gap between germline ends came to 16 bases. This TCR was recovered from an adult with an advanced solid tumor such as melanoma, head and neck, liver or kidney cancer. This chain links TRBV5-1 with TRBJ2-7; no reliable D call. Sequencing used CD4+ or CD8+ T cells sorted from blood, obtained in a trial of the OX40 agonist ivuxolimab. The CDR3 loop is CASSVDLPSDEQYF. In DNA form, the CDR3 reads TGCGCCAGCAGCGTGGACCTCCCTTCGGACGAGCAGTACTTC.